This entry lists 18 T cell receptor beta chains sequenced from one sample in a study of CD8 T cells in ankylosing spondylitis. Study observations and caveats: Within ankylosing spondylitis blood, a TCR beta motif made up of eight highly homologous variants appeared to be characteristic.

Antigens of these TCRs are unknown. TCRdb independently ran MiXCR on the 5' RACE reads; one entry per CDR3 protein. The sample lists about 460,000 distinct CDR3 sequences; over 4% were seen once. Material for sequencing was blood, either unsorted or a sorted T cell fraction (not recorded which). Every receptor here comes from a male donor with ankylosing spondylitis.

This clonotype was counted ten times or more. The V call is TRBV27, the J call TRBJ1-1, with D maybe TRBD1 (5 bases). V dropped 3 bases and J dropped 1 base, with 15 bases sitting between them. From germline, CDR1 is MNHEY and CDR2 SMNVEV (reference sequence). This CDR3 is built from 16 residues. This CDR3 reads CASSFSYRFGNTEAFF. The CDR3 DNA reads TGTGCCAGCAGTTTTTCTTACAGGTTCGGGAACACTGAAGCTTTCTTT.

In its sample, this clonotype was seen many times. The V gene is TRBV6-2 or TRBV6-3, the J gene TRBJ2-7; 11 nucleotides match TRBD2. This CDR3 spans 13 amino acids. The V and J ends lost 5 bases and 12 bases, in that order; junction bases with no gene match: 9. Germline V gives CDR1 MNHEY, CDR2 SVGEGT. Here the CDR3 reads CASSTPLAGASYF. CDR3 coding DNA: TGTGCCAGCAGTACGCCACTAGCGGGAGCCTCGTACTTC.

Only a few counts were recorded for this clonotype. V gene TRBV27 combines with J gene TRBJ2-5, with D possibly called TRBD1 or TRBD2 (5 bases each). The V gene lost 2 bases and the J gene lost 4 bases, with 23 bases spanning the gap. Germline values: CDR1 MNHEY, CDR2 SMNVEV (reference sequence). This CDR3 comprises 18 residues. DNA for the CDR3: TGTGCCAGCAGTTTAACCCCCGCCCACACTGTGAGGGGAGAGACCCAGTACTTC. Amino acids: CASSLTPAHTVRGETQYF.

This clonotype was recorded many times. The V gene is TRBV20-1, the J gene TRBJ1-2; 9 bases are a match to TRBD1. The CDR3 covers 12 residues. J was trimmed by 8 bases and V by 5 bases; bases with no gene match: 6. Germline CDR1 DFQATT, CDR2 SNEGSKA (reference sequence). The CDR3 coding sequence is TGCAGTGCTTTGGGACAGGGTCGGGGCTACACCTTC. Translating it yields CSALGQGRGYTF.

This clonotype was observed many times. This chain uses TRBV11-2 with TRBJ2-7; D not certain. This CDR3 contains 18 residues. The germline CDR1 and CDR2 sequences are SGHAT and FQNNGV. Trimming took off 5 bases at V and 0 bases at J, with 23 bases between the two ends. The CDR3 here is CASSLPRAPQVFSYEQYF. Written as DNA, the CDR3 is TGTGCCAGCAGCCTCCCCCGTGCGCCCCAGGTTTTCTCCTACGAGCAGTACTTC.

This clonotype was recorded at least ten times. This sequence joins TRBV11-1 and TRBJ2-1; 10 nucleotides line up with TRBD1. In germline, CDR1 is SGHAT, CDR2 FQDESV (reference sequence). V shed 5 bases, J shed 0 bases, and the junction held 13 bases outside the gene matches. CDR3 length: 19 amino acids. CDR3 nucleotide sequence: TGTGCCAGCAGCCTTTCCGGGACAGGGGCACCGAGCTCCTACAATGAGCAGTTCTTC. The encoded protein is CASSLSGTGAPSSYNEQFF. The variable domain in full, completed from reference TRBV11-1 and TRBJ2-1, reads EAEVAQSPRYKITEKSQAVAFWCDPISGHATLYWYRQILGQGPELLVQFQDESVVDDSQLPKDRFSAERLKGVDSTLKIQPAELGDSAMYLCASSLSGTGAPSSYNEQFFGPGTRLTVL.

In this sample, this clonotype turned up many times. The gene calls are TRBV5-1 and TRBJ2-5, with D perhaps TRBD1 (5 bases). The length of the CDR3 is 15 residues. V lost 6 bases and J lost 2, with 17 bases in between. Looked up from germline, CDR1 is SGHRS and CDR2 is YFSETQ. The DNA of the CDR3 is TGCGCCAGCACCCTAGTTTCAGGGATACAAGAGACCCAGTACTTC. Translating gives CASTLVSGIQETQYF.

This clonotype has only a few counts. The CDR3, as DNA: TGTGCCAGCAGCTTGGTTTCAGGCTACCCCACCGGGGAGCTGTTTTTT. Its translation: CASSLVSGYPTGELFF. The chain uses TRBV7-8 and TRBJ2-2, with unresolved D. Germline values: CDR1 SGHVS, CDR2 FQNEAQ. The length of the CDR3 is 16 residues. Trimming took off 3 bases at V and 4 bases at J, with 15 bases between the two ends.

This clonotype was seen repeatedly, ten times or more. The chain combines TRBV7-2 with TRBJ1-2; D ambiguous. V was cut by 4 bases and J by 6 bases, with 15 bases left in between. The CDR3 sequence is 14 residues long. CDR1 SGHTA and CDR2 FQGNSA come from the germline V gene. CDR3 residues: CASSSYQDRNGYTF. The CDR3 DNA is TGTGCCAGCAGCTCGTACCAGGACCGAAATGGCTACACCTTC.

This clonotype was seen at least ten times. This chain joins TRBV20-1 and TRBJ2-1; possible D gene TRBD1, 5 bases. Per the germline V gene, CDR1 is DFQATT and CDR2 is SNEGSKA (reference sequence). This CDR3 has 8 residues. V lost 6 bases to trimming and J lost 12 bases, with 6 bases between them. The CDR3 DNA reads TGCAGTGCCGACAGGCAGTTCTTC. Amino acid sequence: CSADRQFF.

This clonotype showed up many times. This chain joins TRBV28 and TRBJ2-5; D is unclear. V was shortened by 5 bases and J by 4 bases, with 14 bases between the two germline ends. There are 14 residues in the CDR3. Germline CDR1 reads MDHEN; CDR2 reads SYDVKM. The CDR3 spells CASSGPRESETQYF. The DNA for the CDR3 is TGTGCCAGCAGTGGGCCAAGGGAATCAGAGACCCAGTACTTC.

This clonotype occurred many times. The V gene is TRBV11-2, the J gene TRBJ2-3; 15 bases are shared with TRBD2. The CDR3 has 19 residues. CDR1 and CDR2 from the germline V gene are SGHAT and FQNNGV. Losses at the gene ends were 3 bases for V and 4 bases for J; bases not matched to a gene: 11. The CDR3 protein is CASSFGLAGGVSEPDTQYF. CDR3 nucleotide sequence: TGTGCCAGCAGCTTCGGACTAGCGGGGGGGGTTAGTGAGCCAGATACGCAGTATTTT.

This chain uses TRBV4-2 with TRBJ1-5, with D possibly matching TRBD1 (6 bases). The CDR3 length is 16 residues. V lost 1 base to trimming and J lost 2 bases, with 12 bases between them. Germline CDR1 LGHNA, CDR2 YNFKEQ. DNA of the CDR3: TGTGCCAGCAGCCAAGCAGGGGTGGAGGGCAATCAGCCCCAGCATTTT. Amino acids: CASSQAGVEGNQPQHF.

The sample holds many counts of this clonotype. The V gene is TRBV20-1, the J gene TRBJ2-4; D gene uncertain. Germline V gene lookup returns CDR1 DFQATT and CDR2 SNEGSKA (reference sequence). With 2 bases removed from V and 7 bases from J, the gap between germline ends came to 12 bases. This CDR3 spans 13 amino acids. The CDR3 DNA reads TGCAGTGCTAGATGGCCCACCCGGAACATTCAGTACTTC. Translated, it gives CSARWPTRNIQYF.

This clonotype came up many times. The chain is built from TRBV5-6 and TRBJ2-5, with TRBD2 matching 8 bases. The V gene's germline CDR1 is SGHDT and CDR2 YYEEEE. After removal of 0 bases from V and 5 bases from J, the junction contained 6 bases not matched to a gene. The CDR3 length is 15 residues. CDR3 coding DNA: TGTGCCAGCAGCTTGGTTACTAGCGGCGCGGAGACCCAGTACTTC. It is translated as CASSLVTSGAETQYF.

This clonotype showed up many times. The rearrangement links TRBV10-3 to TRBJ2-1; 9 bases line up with TRBD2. J was trimmed by 14 bases and V by 5 bases; bases with no gene match: 13. The V gene's germline CDR1 is ENHRY and CDR2 SYGVKD. The CDR3 covers 14 residues. This chain's CDR3 is CAISSGGLASREFF. The CDR3 nucleotides read TGTGCCATCAGTTCAGGGGGACTAGCCTCGCGGGAGTTCTTC.

The chain employs TRBV19 and TRBJ1-5; D is possibly TRBD1 (5 bases). There are 15 residues in the CDR3. Germline CDR1 is LNHDA and CDR2 is SQIVND (reference sequence). V lost 2 bases and J 6 bases, leaving 14 bases between the germline ends. The DNA for the CDR3 is TGTGCCAGTAGTATAACAGGAAGAAGGCGTCAGCCCCAGCATTTT. This gives the protein CASSITGRRRQPQHF.

This clonotype was seen repeatedly, ten times or more. The chain links TRBV5-6 to TRBJ2-7; 8 bases map to TRBD1. V lost 0 bases and J lost 1; bases outside the gene matches: 6. This CDR3 has 16 residues. The germline V gene encodes CDR1 SGHDT and CDR2 YYEEEE. CDR3 sequence: CASSLGGDRHSYEQYF. CDR3 in DNA: TGTGCCAGCAGCTTGGGGGGGGACAGGCATTCCTACGAGCAGTACTTC.